These T cell receptor beta chains were read from a single sample in a study of T cells after posttransplantation cyclophosphamide. Generated by immunoSEQ multiplex PCR, the TCRdb table keeps only in-frame clones and is missing some. The sample holds under 1,500 clones, and no clone turns up only once. This sample comprised PBMCs, obtained 84 days after allogeneic stem cell transplant with posttransplant cyclophosphamide. These receptors all come from a male patient in his thirties who received an allogeneic stem cell transplant from a related donor, was CMV-positive, and had no GVHD. The graft donor may be the source of some T cells. The CDR3 runs from the conserved cysteine through the conserved F or W. Fields, in order: V gene, J gene, clone size, D gene, CDR3 protein, CDR3 DNA. The D gene is left open where the match is weak. Clone size, where shown, is once, few, many, or a class for clones that have expanded.

>TRBV7-9|TRBJ2-1|medium-sized|-
CASKPGVGDEQFF
TGTGCCAGCAAGCCAGGGGTTGGGGATGAGCAGTTCTTC
>TRBV5-4|TRBJ2-7|-|-
CASSHQGSTYQQYF
TGTGCCAGCAGCCACCAGGGGTCAACCTACCAGCAGTACTTC
>TRBV30|TRBJ2-1|medium-sized|-
CAWSVGSGSYNEQFF
TGTGCCTGGAGTGTAGGTAGCGGTTCCTACAATGAGCAGTTCTTC
>TRBV16|TRBJ1-2|medium-sized|-
CASSPVGQTKEPNYGYTF
TGTGCCAGCAGCCCAGTAGGACAGACAAAAGAGCCTAACTATGGCTACACCTTC
>TRBV4-3|TRBJ2-7|medium-sized|TRBD2
CASSPGTRGSYEQYF
TGCGCCAGCAGCCCCGGGACTAGAGGGAGCTACGAGCAGTACTTC
>TRBV5-8|TRBJ1-6|medium-sized|-
CASSLAQSSYNSPLHF
TGTGCCAGCAGCTTGGCTCAGAGCTCCTATAATTCACCCCTCCACTTT
>TRBV4-1|TRBJ1-6|few|-
CASSQIYRGLRSSPLHF
TGCGCCAGCAGCCAAATTTATCGGGGACTTCGGTCTTCACCCCTCCACTTT
>TRBV5-1|TRBJ2-1|medium-sized|TRBD2
CASSSAGVRYNEQFF
TGCGCCAGCAGCTCAGCGGGAGTAAGGTACAATGAGCAGTTCTTC
>TRBV13|TRBJ2-7|medium-sized|TRBD2
CASRERGGVTYEQYF
TGTGCCAGCAGGGAGCGGGGGGGAGTTACCTACGAGCAGTACTTC
>TRBV6-1|TRBJ2-6|medium-sized|TRBD2
CASSGLAGNPGANVLTF
TGTGCCAGCAGTGGACTAGCGGGAAATCCAGGGGCCAACGTCCTGACTTTC
>TRBV7-3|TRBJ2-7|many|-
CASSVSAGRDEQYF
TGTGCCAGCAGCGTGTCAGCGGGCAGGGACGAGCAGTACTTC
>TRBV19|TRBJ2-7|medium-sized|TRBD2
CASSIAAGGPVYEQYF
TGTGCCAGTAGTATTGCGGCGGGAGGGCCGGTCTACGAGCAGTACTTC
>TRBV5-4|TRBJ2-3|many|-
CASSQRQTSTDTQYF
TGTGCCAGCAGCCAGCGACAGACTAGCACAGATACGCAGTATTTT
>TRBV2|TRBJ1-1|large|TRBD1
CASSEAGPTGRDTEAFF
TGTGCCAGCAGTGAGGCCGGGCCGACAGGGAGAGATACTGAAGCTTTCTTT
>TRBV28|TRBJ2-3|many|TRBD1
CASSPQGFWDTQYF
TGTGCCAGCAGTCCACAGGGGTTTTGGGATACGCAGTATTTT
>TRBV25-1|TRBJ2-7|many|-
CASGQDNEQYF
TGTGCCAGCGGCCAAGACAACGAGCAGTACTTC
>TRBV12-3/TRBV12-4|TRBJ2-5|medium-sized|TRBD2
CASSLVASGGMETQYF
TGTGCCAGCAGCCTGGTCGCTAGCGGGGGTATGGAGACCCAGTACTTC
>TRBV9|TRBJ2-1|medium-sized|-
CASSVIAVEGEQFF
TGTGCCAGCAGCGTCATAGCGGTCGAGGGTGAGCAGTTCTTC
>TRBV30|TRBJ2-3|many|-
CAWRFPGTDTQYF
TGTGCCTGGAGATTCCCGGGCACAGATACGCAGTATTTT
>TRBV7-8|TRBJ2-1|medium-sized|-
CASSLGLVNNEQFF
TGTGCCAGCAGCTTAGGTTTAGTTAACAATGAGCAGTTCTTC
>TRBV7-2|TRBJ1-4|medium-sized|TRBD1
CASSLGRQGGELFF
TGTGCCAGCAGCTTAGGTCGACAGGGAGGCGAACTGTTTTTT
>TRBV6-2/TRBV6-3|TRBJ1-1|medium-sized|-
CASSYFGTPKSTEAFF
TGTGCCAGCAGTTACTTTGGGACACCGAAGAGCACTGAAGCTTTCTTT
>TRBV7-6|TRBJ2-2|large|TRBD2
CASSHRMAGGSDTGELFF
TGTGCCAGCAGCCATAGAATGGCGGGAGGGTCCGACACCGGGGAGCTGTTTTTT
>TRBV6-2/TRBV6-3|TRBJ2-3|many|TRBD2
CASSSSGSRRDTQYF
TGTGCCAGCAGTAGTAGCGGGAGTCGTAGAGATACGCAGTATTTT
>TRBV6-5|TRBJ2-1|medium-sized|TRBD2
CASSYSTSGSGEQFF
TGTGCCAGCAGTTACTCGACAAGCGGGAGCGGTGAGCAGTTCTTC
>TRBV18|TRBJ2-5|many|-
CASSPPKGVSAETQYF
TGTGCCAGCTCACCACCAAAAGGGGTCTCCGCAGAGACCCAGTACTTC
>TRBV27|TRBJ2-1|medium-sized|TRBD2
CASSLPGLAGDSYNEQFF
TGTGCCAGCAGTTTACCGGGACTAGCGGGCGACTCCTACAATGAGCAGTTCTTC
>TRBV18|TRBJ2-3|medium-sized|-
CASSPLGGGARDTQYF
TGTGCCAGCTCACCCCTCGGAGGGGGAGCAAGGGATACGCAGTATTTT
>TRBV7-9|TRBJ2-3|medium-sized|-
CASSLELTDTQYF
TGTGCCAGCAGCTTAGAACTCACAGATACGCAGTATTTT
>TRBV28|TRBJ2-6|few|-
CASLSGANLLTF
TGTGCCAGTCTCTCTGGGGCCAACCTCCTGACTTTC
>TRBV28|TRBJ2-7|medium-sized|TRBD1
CASSLGRDRRGYEQYF
TGTGCCAGCAGCCTAGGCCGGGACAGAAGGGGGTACGAGCAGTACTTC
>TRBV4-3|TRBJ1-3|medium-sized|-
CASSHIFGDYKSSGNTIYF
TGCGCCAGCAGCCATATCTTCGGGGACTACAAAAGCTCTGGAAACACCATATATTTT
>TRBV12-3/TRBV12-4|TRBJ2-7|medium-sized|TRBD2
CASSSGLAGNPPYEQYF
TGTGCCAGCAGTTCCGGACTAGCGGGGAACCCCCCCTACGAGCAGTACTTC
>TRBV12-3/TRBV12-4|TRBJ2-2|medium-sized|-
CASSPQAGTGELFF
TGTGCCAGCAGTCCTCAAGCGGGCACCGGGGAGCTGTTTTTT
>TRBV7-3|TRBJ2-3|many|-
CASSLAPADTQYF
TGTGCCAGCAGCTTAGCGCCCGCAGATACGCAGTATTTT
>TRBV28|TRBJ2-7|medium-sized|TRBD1
CASGPATGSSYEQYF
TGTGCCAGCGGGCCCGCGACAGGGAGCTCCTACGAGCAGTACTTC
>TRBV24-1|TRBJ2-2|-|TRBD2
CATSDFRTSGRATGELFF
TGTGCCACCAGTGATTTTAGGACTAGCGGGAGGGCCACCGGGGAGCTGTTTTTT
>TRBV4-3|TRBJ2-3|medium-sized|-
CASSQGPVKGALTDTQYF
TGCGCCAGCAGCCAAGGGCCCGTCAAAGGGGCCCTCACAGATACGCAGTATTTT
>TRBV25-1|TRBJ1-3|many|-
CASSEFGDKVSGNTIYF
TGTGCCAGCAGTGAATTTGGGGACAAGGTCTCTGGAAACACCATATATTTT
>TRBV19|TRBJ1-2|medium-sized|-
CASSIDSTGTYGYTF
TGTGCCAGTAGTATAGATTCTACAGGGACCTATGGCTACACCTTC
>TRBV19|TRBJ1-1|medium-sized|-
CASSIGGGDFNTEAFF
TGTGCCAGTAGTATCGGGGGGGGAGACTTTAACACTGAAGCTTTCTTT
>TRBV5-1|TRBJ2-1|medium-sized|-
CASSFSSNEQFF
TGCGCCAGCAGCTTTTCCAGTAATGAGCAGTTCTTC
>TRBV10-1|TRBJ2-2|medium-sized|-
CASSGRIRDTRRIGELFF
TGCGCCAGCAGCGGTAGGATCAGAGACACGAGAAGGATCGGGGAGCTGTTTTTT
>TRBV4-1|TRBJ2-7|medium-sized|-
CASSQMSRRGLYEQYF
TGCGCCAGCAGCCAGATGAGTAGGAGGGGACTCTACGAGCAGTACTTC
>TRBV2|TRBJ2-7|medium-sized|TRBD2
CASRPGLAGYEQYF
TGTGCCAGCAGGCCGGGACTAGCTGGATACGAGCAGTACTTC
>TRBV7-2|TRBJ2-3|medium-sized|TRBD2
CASSLTAGADTQYF
TGTGCCAGCAGCTTAACGGCGGGAGCAGATACGCAGTATTTT
>TRBV14|TRBJ2-7|medium-sized|-
CASSQELRVDEQYF
TGTGCCAGCAGCCAAGAGCTCAGGGTGGACGAGCAGTACTTC
>TRBV12-3/TRBV12-4|TRBJ2-7|many|-
CASSLVRQGIYEQYF
TGTGCCAGCAGTTTAGTACGGCAGGGGATTTACGAGCAGTACTTC
>TRBV30|TRBJ2-7|many|TRBD2
CAWSVGREGRCEQYF
TGTGCCTGGAGTGTTGGGCGGGAGGGCCGATGCGAGCAGTACTTC
>TRBV11-3|TRBJ2-1|many|-
CASSPSRGVSSYNEQFF
TGCGCCAGCAGCCCCTCGAGGGGAGTCAGTTCCTACAATGAGCAGTTCTTC
>TRBV5-1|TRBJ2-3|medium-sized|TRBD2
CASRGGKTDTQYF
TGCGCCAGCCGGGGAGGGAAAACAGATACGCAGTATTTT
>TRBV7-3|TRBJ2-6|medium-sized|-
CASSLGPGANVLTF
TGTGCCAGCAGCTTAGGCCCTGGGGCCAACGTCCTGACTTTC
>TRBV4-1|TRBJ1-5|large|TRBD1
CASSQTGIDDQPQHF
TGCGCCAGCAGCCAGACAGGGATAGACGATCAGCCCCAGCATTTT
>TRBV5-5|TRBJ2-1|medium-sized|TRBD2
CASSLDPSGAEQFF
TGTGCCAGCAGCTTGGACCCTAGCGGGGCAGAGCAGTTCTTC
>TRBV19|TRBJ1-1|medium-sized|-
CASSDSPTVNTEAFF
TGTGCCAGTAGCGACTCGCCGACAGTGAACACTGAAGCTTTCTTT